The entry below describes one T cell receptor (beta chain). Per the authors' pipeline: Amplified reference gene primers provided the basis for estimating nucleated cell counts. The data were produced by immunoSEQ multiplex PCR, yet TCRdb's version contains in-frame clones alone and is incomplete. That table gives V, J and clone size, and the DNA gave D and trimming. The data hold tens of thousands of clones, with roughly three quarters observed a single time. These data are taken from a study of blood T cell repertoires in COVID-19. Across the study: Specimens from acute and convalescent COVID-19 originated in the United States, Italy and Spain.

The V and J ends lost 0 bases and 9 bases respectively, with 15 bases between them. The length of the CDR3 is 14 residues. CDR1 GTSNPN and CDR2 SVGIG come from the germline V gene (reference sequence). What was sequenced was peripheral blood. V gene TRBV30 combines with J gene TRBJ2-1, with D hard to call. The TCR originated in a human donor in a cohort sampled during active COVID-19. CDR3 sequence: CAWSVSLSHSEQFF. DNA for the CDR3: TGTGCCTGGAGTGTATCCCTTTCGCACAGTGAGCAGTTCTTC.